These 30 T cell receptor beta chains share one sample of origin, sequenced in a study of T cells in Graves' hyperthyroidism and ophthalmopathy. RNA transcripts served as the template for amplifying TCR beta CDR3 regions. The HTBI primer set drove a first-round RT-PCR of the TCR CDR3. TCRdb processed the multiplex PCR reads anew with MiXCR; each CDR3 protein has one entry. The data hold around 600,000 distinct CDR3 sequences, with approximately 15% observed a single time. Sample: blood. These receptors all come from a woman in her thirties or forties with Graves' ophthalmopathy.

This clonotype was recorded many times. The rearrangement links TRBV11-2 to TRBJ1-4; 8 nucleotides match TRBD1. Germline values: CDR1 SGHAT, CDR2 FQNNGV. The junction had 8 bases not matched to a gene; V was cut back by 4 bases and J by 7 bases. The CDR3 loop spans 15 amino acids. CDR3 DNA: TGTGCCAGCAGCTCGCGGACAGGGATGAGTGAAAAACTGTTTTTT. Translating it yields CASSSRTGMSEKLFF.

The rearrangement joins TRBV20-1 to TRBJ1-3; a possible D gene is TRBD1 (5 bases). The CDR3 sequence is 14 residues long. The V gene lost 1 base and the J gene lost 0 bases, with 7 bases spanning the gap. Germline-derived CDR1 and CDR2 are DFQATT and SNEGSKA (reference sequence). The CDR3 DNA sequence: TGCAGTGCTAGAGGGACATACTCTGGAAACACCATATATTTT. Amino acids: CSARGTYSGNTIYF.

The rearrangement joins TRBV10-2 to TRBJ2-5; D ambiguous. Germline V gene sequence: CDR1 WSHSY, CDR2 SAAADI. V lost 0 bases to trimming and J lost 3 bases, with 8 bases between them. This CDR3 spans 14 amino acids. In DNA, the CDR3 is TGCGCCAGCAGTGAGTCTTGGCACAAAGAGACCCAGTACTTC. Encoded protein: CASSESWHKETQYF.

This clonotype was counted at least ten times. V usage is TRBV30 and J usage is TRBJ2-5; 8 bases are a match to TRBD2. The CDR3 totals 14 residues. The trim removed 2 bases at V and 5 bases at J, leaving 7 bases unmatched. Germline V gene sequence: CDR1 GTSNPN, CDR2 SVGIG (reference sequence). The CDR3 nucleotides read TGTGCCTGGAGTCTCTGGACTAGCATCGAGACCCAGTACTTC. The encoded protein is CAWSLWTSIETQYF.

With respect to this clonotype: This clone may be a read error of a much larger clone one base away. As DNA, the CDR3 is TGTGCCATCAGTGACGTGGGAGAGGCCCAGTACTTC. Encoded protein: CAISDVGEAQYF. The V gene is TRBV10-3, the J gene TRBJ2-5, with a weak D call TRBD2 (5 bases). The germline gives CDR1 ENHRY, CDR2 SYGVKD. The CDR3 extends over 12 amino acids.

Remarks on this clonotype: A much larger clone lies a single base off, so this may be a read error. The chain recombines TRBV6-2 or TRBV6-3 with TRBJ1-3; no firm D call. V dropped 0 bases and J dropped 3 bases, with 15 bases sitting between them. The CDR3 runs 17 residues. Germline CDR1 and CDR2: MNHEY and SVGEGT. The DNA for the CDR3 is TGTGCCAGCAGTTACTCGATCGCGTCGGCCTTTGGAAACACCATATATTTT. This encodes CASSYSIASAFGNTIYF.

This clonotype is judged medium-sized. The CDR3 region is CASAKRKLAGAGNEQFF. As DNA, the CDR3 is TGTGCCAGCGCCAAGCGGAAACTAGCGGGAGCAGGCAATGAGCAGTTCTTC. J is TRBJ2-1 and V is TRBV2; 11 bases are shared with TRBD2. With 8 bases clipped from V and 6 bases from J, the junction kept 15 bases outside the gene matches. The CDR3 runs to 17 residues. Germline V CDR1 and CDR2: SNHLY, FYNNEI.

This clonotype occurred many times. The chain joins TRBV3-1 to TRBJ2-3; 11 bases agree with TRBD2. V lost 1 base and J lost 4; bases outside the gene matches: 7. The germline V gene has CDR1 LGHDT and CDR2 YNNKEL (reference sequence). The CDR3 extends over 17 amino acids. Written as DNA, the CDR3 is TGTGCCAGCAGCCAAGGTTCTACTAGCGGGAGTCCAGATACGCAGTATTTT. This gives the protein CASSQGSTSGSPDTQYF.

In this sample, this clonotype turned up many times. The chain has TRBV2 and TRBJ2-5; D gene ambiguous. In germline, CDR1 is SNHLY, CDR2 FYNNEI. CDR3 length equals 14 residues. The V gene lost 2 bases and the J gene lost 1 base, with 8 bases spanning the gap. The CDR3 DNA is TGTGCCAGCAGTGAACAGAAAGGCCAAGAGACCCAGTACTTC. This gives the protein CASSEQKGQETQYF.

This clonotype has at least ten counts. The J gene is TRBJ2-3, the V gene TRBV3-1; no clear D. Germline CDR1 and CDR2: LGHDT and YNNKEL (reference sequence). The CDR3 runs to 15 residues. Trimming took 0 bases from V and 5 from J, leaving 12 bases between them. Here the CDR3 DNA reads TGTGCCAGCAGCCAAGATGGGTGGTCGCAAGATACGCAGTATTTT. Its protein product is CASSQDGWSQDTQYF.

The chain recombines TRBV24-1 with TRBJ2-5, with 9 nucleotides matching TRBD2. This CDR3 contains 15 residues. Trimming removed 4 bases from V and 2 bases from J; junction bases left unmatched: 4. Germline CDR1 KGHDR, CDR2 SFDVKD. CDR3 region: CATSDIAGAQETQYF. The DNA for the CDR3 is TGTGCCACCAGTGACATAGCGGGAGCGCAAGAGACCCAGTACTTC.

This clonotype was counted only a few times. This rearrangement joins TRBV30 to TRBJ1-5; maybe TRBD1 (5 bases). Germline V gene sequence: CDR1 GTSNPN, CDR2 SVGIG (reference sequence). This CDR3 spans 13 amino acids. Trimming pared 1 base from V and 5 bases from J, leaving 9 bases between. CDR3 DNA: TGTGCCTGGAGTGCCCAGGGTCATCAGCCCCAGCATTTT. Translated: CAWSAQGHQPQHF.

This clonotype has a count of ten or more. This sequence joins TRBV18 and TRBJ1-2; no reliable D call. Germline loops: CDR1 KGHSH, CDR2 LQKENI. CDR3 length: 14 amino acids. V was shortened by 5 bases and J by 5 bases, with 15 bases between the two germline ends. This CDR3 reads CASSEDSTHYGYTF. The CDR3 nucleotides are TGTGCCAGCTCAGAAGATTCTACACATTATGGCTACACCTTC.

J is TRBJ2-3 and V is TRBV2; TRBD2 aligns across 8 bases. Trimming cost V 5 bases and J 4 bases; bases outside gene matches: 11. CDR3 size: 16 residues. Germline V gene sequence: CDR1 SNHLY, CDR2 FYNNEI. DNA of the CDR3: TGTGCCAGCAGTTATCCGCCGGGGGGGGCCTCAGATACGCAGTATTTT. Its protein is CASSYPPGGASDTQYF.

This clonotype has a count of ten or more. The chain employs TRBV5-1 and TRBJ1-2; a possible D gene is TRBD1 (5 bases). Germline CDR1 and CDR2: SGHRS and YFSETQ. V was clipped by 7 bases and J by 1 base, with 17 bases between them. There are 15 residues in the CDR3. The CDR3 is CASAKTRGFNYGYTF. CDR3 bases: TGCGCCAGCGCAAAGACAAGGGGCTTTAACTATGGCTACACCTTC. The variable domain in full, with the rest retrieved from reference TRBV5-1 and TRBJ1-2, is KAGVTQTPRYLIKTRGQQVTLSCSPISGHRSVSWYQQTPGQGLQFLFEYFSETQRNKGNFPGRFSGRQFSNSRSEMNVSTLELGDSALYLCASAKTRGFNYGYTFGSGTRLTVV.

This clonotype has a count of ten or more. The genes are TRBV20-1 and TRBJ1-1, with no clear D. The CDR3 is 14 residues long. Trimming left V 1 base short and J 2 bases short, with 11 bases between. The V gene's germline CDR1 is DFQATT and CDR2 SNEGSKA (reference sequence). CDR3: CSARAGTANTEAFF. The CDR3 region has the DNA TGCAGTGCTAGAGCTGGTACAGCTAACACTGAAGCTTTCTTT.

This clonotype was counted ten times or more. V is TRBV12-3 or TRBV12-4 and J is TRBJ2-2, with D hard to call. Trimming cost V 1 base and J 3 bases, with 6 bases left between them. This CDR3 contains 14 residues. The chain's CDR3 is CASSLVGYTGELFF. CDR3 DNA sequence: TGTGCCAGCAGTTTAGTAGGGTACACCGGGGAGCTGTTTTTT.

This clonotype was observed many times. The chain uses TRBV5-1 and TRBJ2-7; 7 bases line up with TRBD1. CDR3 length: 14 residues. V dropped 6 bases and J dropped 5; count of bases not matched to a gene: 11. CDR1 and CDR2 (germline): SGHRS, YFSETQ. The CDR3 loop is CASNSAGGKNEQYF. CDR3 coding DNA: TGCGCCAGCAACTCGGCAGGGGGTAAAAACGAGCAGTACTTC.

This clonotype showed up many times. The J gene is TRBJ2-3, the V gene TRBV20-1; a possible D gene is TRBD2 (5 bases). This CDR3 has 14 residues. CDR1 is DFQATT, CDR2 SNEGSKA, per germline (reference sequence). Trimming removed 3 bases at V and 2 bases at J, with 12 bases between. The CDR3 sequence: CSASLAPSTDTQYF. In DNA form, the CDR3 reads TGCAGTGCTAGCCTAGCCCCTTCCACAGATACGCAGTATTTT.

The genes are TRBV11-3 and TRBJ1-5; D gene uncertain. This CDR3 region has 14 residues. In germline, CDR1 is SGHNT, CDR2 YENEEA. The V gene lost 2 bases and the J gene lost 1 base, with 6 bases spanning the gap. The CDR3 DNA reads as TGTGCCAGCAGCTTATGGCAGAGCAATCAGCCCCAGCATTTT. Its protein is CASSLWQSNQPQHF.

V and J are TRBV5-6 and TRBJ2-2; D possibly corresponds to TRBD1 (5 bases). The CDR3 has 14 residues. V was clipped by 0 bases and J by 6 bases, with 9 bases between them. Looked up from germline, CDR1 is SGHDT and CDR2 is YYEEEE. The CDR3 is CASSLVQGPGELFF. CDR3 coding DNA: TGTGCCAGCAGCTTGGTGCAGGGCCCCGGGGAGCTGTTTTTT.

The J gene is TRBJ1-2, the V gene TRBV19; TRBD1 matches 9 bases. J was trimmed by 6 bases and V by 6 bases; bases with no gene match: 8. CDR1 is LNHDA and CDR2 is SQIVND in the germline V gene (reference sequence). The CDR3 extends over 14 amino acids. CDR3 amino acids: CASRPTGQGNGYTF. The CDR3 region has the DNA TGTGCCAGTAGGCCCACGGGACAGGGCAATGGCTACACCTTC.

This clonotype occurred many times. The chain employs TRBV12-3 or TRBV12-4 and TRBJ2-3, with 9 bases matching TRBD1. The CDR3 is 13 residues long. V lost 6 bases and J lost 5; bases outside the gene matches: 3. The CDR3 protein is CASRPGQGDTQYF. DNA of the CDR3: TGTGCCAGCAGGCCGGGACAGGGAGATACGCAGTATTTT.

Many counts were recorded for this clonotype. The chain recombines TRBV5-1 with TRBJ2-3, with TRBD2 matching over 11 bases. Germline V gives CDR1 SGHRS, CDR2 YFSETQ. The CDR3 has 16 residues. Trimming took 4 bases from V and 5 from J; bases not matched to a gene: 9. The CDR3 DNA reads as TGCGCCAGCAGCCTTTCCCCGGGACTAGCGGTAGATACGCAGTATTTT. Amino acids: CASSLSPGLAVDTQYF.

Many counts were recorded for this clonotype. The J gene is TRBJ2-5, the V gene TRBV11-2, with D unclear. Germline CDR1 SGHAT, CDR2 FQNNGV. This CDR3 region has 14 residues. V lost 5 bases to trimming and J lost 4 bases, with 14 bases between them. CDR3: CASSPQSRGETQYF. The CDR3 DNA follows: TGTGCCAGCAGCCCCCAATCCCGCGGAGAGACCCAGTACTTC. The complete variable domain, with remaining parts taken from reference TRBV11-2 and TRBJ2-5, reads EAGVAQSPRYKIIEKRQSVAFWCNPISGHATLYWYQQILGQGPKLLIQFQNNGVVDDSQLPKDRFSAERLKGVDSTLKIQPAKLEDSAVYLCASSPQSRGETQYFGPGTRLLVL.

This clonotype was seen repeatedly, ten times or more. The gene calls are TRBV6-1 and TRBJ2-5, with a possible D match to TRBD1 (6 bases). Germline V CDR1 and CDR2: MNHNS, SASEGT. The germline V and J ends were trimmed by 4 bases and 3 bases, with 15 bases remaining between them. This CDR3 is 15 amino acids long. The CDR3 bases are TGTGCCAGCAGTGTGGTCATACAGGGAGAAGAGACCCAGTACTTC. Translated, it gives CASSVVIQGEETQYF.

This clonotype was observed at least ten times. V usage is TRBV7-9 and J usage is TRBJ2-1; the D is unclear. Trimming removed 8 bases from V and 4 bases from J, with 9 bases in between. From germline, CDR1 is SEHNR and CDR2 FQNEAQ (reference sequence). This CDR3 is built from 12 residues. The CDR3 DNA reads as TGTGCCAGCGCACCGAGTTACAATGAGCAGTTCTTC. It encodes CASAPSYNEQFF.

The rearrangement links TRBV27 to TRBJ1-2, with TRBD1 matching 7 bases. The germline CDR1 and CDR2 sequences are MNHEY and SMNVEV (reference sequence). This CDR3 spans 16 amino acids. Unmatched junction bases numbered 14, after V lost 6 bases and J lost 4 bases. The CDR3 here is CASRRAGDSKGYGYTF. DNA for the CDR3: TGTGCCAGCAGACGCGCCGGGGACAGTAAAGGCTATGGCTACACCTTC.

This clonotype was counted at least ten times. The chain links TRBV2 to TRBJ1-1; D possibly corresponds to TRBD1 (6 bases). The CDR3 spans 15 residues. V dropped 7 bases and J dropped 1 base, with 16 bases sitting between them. CDR1 and CDR2 (germline): SNHLY, FYNNEI. CDR3 DNA sequence: TGTGCCAGCACTCGACGAGGACAGCAGAACACTGAAGCTTTCTTT. Translation: CASTRRGQQNTEAFF.

The genes are TRBV18 and TRBJ1-4, with D maybe TRBD1 (5 bases). There are 13 residues in the CDR3. Germline V gives CDR1 KGHSH, CDR2 LQKENI. V was clipped by 8 bases and J by 5 bases, with 12 bases between them. The CDR3 spells CASRVTANEKLFF. Here the CDR3 DNA reads TGTGCCAGCCGTGTGACAGCCAATGAAAAACTGTTTTTT.